The 15 T cell receptor beta chains below all came from one sample that was sequenced in a study of cytomegalovirus exposure and HLA in healthy donors. Amplification used 60 Vbeta primers and 13 Jbeta primers. The repertoire was sequenced with immunoSEQ multiplex PCR; TCRdb's copy has only in-frame clones and lacks some. The table records more than 140,000 clones, roughly 76% of them present only once. Sequencing was done on a sample of PBMCs. The receptors originated from a female donor in good health and CMV-seronegative.

This clone was found a few times. This chain joins TRBV7-3 and TRBJ1-1, with D perhaps matching TRBD1 (6 bases). Trimming took 5 bases from V and 1 from J, leaving 11 bases between them. The CDR3 contains 14 residues. The germline V gene encodes CDR1 SGHTA and CDR2 FQGTGA. The CDR3 region is CASSPKDRNTEAFF. CDR3 sequence (DNA): TGTGCCAGCAGCCCCAAGGACAGGAACACTGAAGCTTTCTTT.

This chain connects TRBV5-1 to TRBJ1-2, with D unresolved. In germline, CDR1 is SGHRS, CDR2 YFSETQ. The V and J ends lost 0 bases and 2 bases respectively, with 5 bases between them. CDR3 length: 13 residues. CDR3 nucleotides: TGCGCCAGCAGCTTGGACAAAAACTATGGCTACACCTTC. This sequence encodes CASSLDKNYGYTF. Full variable domain (rest looked up from reference TRBV5-1 and TRBJ1-2): KAGVTQTPRYLIKTRGQQVTLSCSPISGHRSVSWYQQTPGQGLQFLFEYFSETQRNKGNFPGRFSGRQFSNSRSEMNVSTLELGDSALYLCASSLDKNYGYTFGSGTRLTVV.

V usage is TRBV13 and J usage is TRBJ2-7; 8 bases are a match to TRBD2. The CDR3 extends over 15 amino acids. The V gene end was trimmed by 3 bases and the J gene end by 3 bases; junction bases not matched to a gene: 7. Germline loops: CDR1 PRHDT, CDR2 FYEKMQ (reference sequence). CDR3 region: CASSFRAGGIYEQYF. As DNA, the CDR3 is TGTGCCAGCAGCTTTAGGGCGGGAGGAATCTACGAGCAGTACTTC.

This clone was counted only a few times. Written as DNA, the CDR3 is TGTGCCAGCAGTGCGCAGGACAGGGCCTTTGGAAACACCATATATTTT. It yields the protein CASSAQDRAFGNTIYF. The chain joins TRBV27 to TRBJ1-3; 8 positions agree with TRBD1. Trimming took 5 bases from V and 3 from J; bases not matched to a gene: 9. The CDR3 covers 16 residues. CDR1 is MNHEY, CDR2 SMNVEV, per germline (reference sequence).

This chain links TRBV11-2 with TRBJ1-6, with 8 nucleotides matching TRBD1. The CDR3 contains 14 residues. The germline V gene encodes CDR1 SGHAT and CDR2 FQNNGV. V lost 5 bases to trimming and J lost 10 bases; unmatched junction nucleotides: 7. The CDR3 nucleotides are TGTGCCAGCAGCCTCGGACAGGGACTATCACCCCTCCACTTT. This gives the protein CASSLGQGLSPLHF.

The J gene is TRBJ2-5, the V gene TRBV4-2; tentative D call: TRBD2 (6 bases). There are 18 residues in the CDR3. With 1 base removed from V and 0 bases from J, the gap between germline ends came to 18 bases. Germline V gene lookup returns CDR1 LGHNA and CDR2 YNFKEQ. The CDR3 DNA reads TGTGCCAGCAGCCAAGGGGTGTTAGCGGTTTTGTACCAAGAGACCCAGTACTTC. Translation gives CASSQGVLAVLYQETQYF.

This clone was detected a few times. The CDR3 DNA reads as TGTGCCAGCTGGCGGGCGTTAACAGATACGCAGTATTTT. As protein: CASWRALTDTQYF. The V call is TRBV6-1, the J call TRBJ2-3; D is possibly TRBD2 (5 bases). Germline V gene sequence: CDR1 MNHNS, CDR2 SASEGT. The length of the CDR3 is 13 residues. Trimming stripped 8 bases from V and 3 bases from J, with 12 bases between.

Comments on this clone: Its ends do not fully match the called genes, so a read error is possible. The rearrangement links TRBV6-5 to TRBJ2-5; D remains unclear. From germline, CDR1 is MNHEY and CDR2 SVGAGI. The CDR3 has 11 residues. DNA for the CDR3: TGTGCCGGCAGTTTGGGCGAGACCCAGTACTTC. Encoded protein: CAGSLGETQYF.

The DNA for the CDR3 is TGTGCCAGCAGCTTGAGCAACACTGAAGCTTTCTTT. This codes for CASSLSNTEAFF. The chain is built from TRBV7-9 and TRBJ1-1; D is unclear. Germline values: CDR1 SEHNR, CDR2 FQNEAQ (reference sequence). V lost 3 bases and J lost 2, with 4 bases in between. The CDR3 covers 12 residues.

The chain uses TRBV5-1 and TRBJ1-1; possible D gene TRBD1, 5 bases. The CDR3 loop spans 15 amino acids. Trimming shortened V by 0 bases and J by 1 base, and 10 bases separated the two germline ends. Germline CDR1 and CDR2: SGHRS and YFSETQ. The CDR3 region is CASSLETVQNTEAFF. The DNA of the CDR3 is TGCGCCAGCAGCTTGGAGACAGTACAGAACACTGAAGCTTTCTTT.

This rearrangement joins TRBV14 to TRBJ2-7, with D tentatively TRBD1 (5 bases). The V gene lost 1 base and the J gene lost 1 base, with 8 bases spanning the gap. The CDR3 runs to 14 residues. Looked up from germline, CDR1 is SGHDN and CDR2 is FVKESK. Written as DNA, the CDR3 is TGTGCCAGCAGCCAAGCGTCAGGGTCCTACGAGCAGTACTTC. It encodes CASSQASGSYEQYF.

The chain links TRBV27 to TRBJ1-6; D is uncertain. Germline V gene data show CDR1 as MNHEY and CDR2 as SMNVEV (reference sequence). The length of the CDR3 is 13 residues. V was pared by 5 bases and J by 11 bases, with 13 bases between. The CDR3 nucleotides read TGTGCCAGCAGTCTAAATCCCCTCGCACCCCTCCACTTT. Translated: CASSLNPLAPLHF.

This chain joins TRBV15 and TRBJ2-5; a weak D match, TRBD2 (6 bases). The closer fit of TRBJ2-7 to the DNA end suggests the J call may be wrong. Germline V gene sequence: CDR1 LNHNV, CDR2 YYDKDF (reference sequence). This CDR3 contains 14 residues. The DNA for the CDR3 is TGTGCCACCAGCAGAGATCTACGGGGGTTCGAGCAGTACTTC. Encoded protein: CATSRDLRGFEQYF.

Regarding this clone: One end of the junction does not line up with germline, which may come from a read error. J is TRBJ2-3 and V is TRBV5-6, with D unresolved. CDR1 is SGHDT, CDR2 YYEEEE, per germline. The CDR3 consists of 12 residues. In DNA form, the CDR3 reads TGTGCCAGCAGCGCCATGGTGGGCGTCTCTGATTTT. Its protein is CASSAMVGVSDF. The full variable domain, with the rest looked up from reference TRBV5-6 and TRBJ2-3, is DAGVTQSPTHLIKTRGQQVTLRCSPKSGHDTVSWYQQALGQGPQFIFQYYEEEERQRGNFPDRFSGHQFPNYSSELNVNALLLGDSALYLCASSAMVGVSDFGPGTRLTVL.

The genes are TRBV6-1 and TRBJ1-1, with a possible D match to TRBD1 (5 bases). This CDR3 contains 13 residues. Per germline, CDR1 MNHNS and CDR2 SASEGT. V was clipped by 4 bases and J by 9 bases, with 15 bases between them. The CDR3 is CASSGGRLEKAFF. CDR3 DNA sequence: TGTGCCAGCAGTGGGGGCCGTCTCGAGAAAGCTTTCTTT.